These 31 T cell receptor beta chains were all obtained from the same sample, sequenced in a study of esophageal squamous cell carcinoma tumors (dated by TCRdb to the early 2020s). The library was produced with 5' RACE. Sequencer: Illumina MiSeq. PCR with KAPA HiFi used TCRalpha or TCRbeta constant-region primers plus a P20EA primer, followed by nested second PCR with CA2 or CB2. TCR genes were amplified by unbiased adaptor ligation RT-PCR, with reverse transcription by Superscript III and a polyT18-containing BSL-18E primer. TCRdb handled the public reads itself, with Q25 trimming in fastp and clone calling in MiXCR, and kept productive beta chains. Merged by CDR3 protein, the rows form single entries marked with the most common genes and DNA. The sample table records 950 or so distinct CDR3 sequences; roughly 14% of these occur just once. The ten top clones hold around 19% of the sample. Specimen: tumor tissue. The receptor source for this set is a man aged 45-85 years with esophageal squamous cell carcinoma.

Sample share makes this clonotype large (0.1 to 1%). The chain has TRBV10-1 and TRBJ2-7; D uncertain. The CDR3 has 13 residues. Germline V CDR1 and CDR2: WNHNN, SYGVQD (reference sequence). Trimming removed 2 bases from V and 3 bases from J, with 8 bases in between. CDR3 region: CASSEEGLYEQYF. Here the CDR3 DNA reads TGCGCCAGCAGTGAGGAAGGGCTCTACGAGCAGTACTTC.

This clonotype is judged medium-sized. CDR3 nucleotide sequence: TGTGCCAGCAGCTTAGGCCCCGACGAGCAGTACTTC. Amino acids: CASSLGPDEQYF. This sequence joins TRBV7-9 and TRBJ2-7; D gene unclear. Trimming shortened V by 1 base and J by 5 bases, and 6 bases separated the two germline ends. Per germline, CDR1 SEHNR and CDR2 FQNEAQ (reference sequence). CDR3 length: 12 amino acids.

This clonotype is termed medium-sized (0.01 to 0.1%). The rearrangement joins TRBV4-2 to TRBJ1-6, with a weak D call TRBD1 (5 bases). Germline values: CDR1 LGHNA, CDR2 YNFKEQ. The CDR3 is 15 amino acids. Trimming shortened V by 0 bases and J by 10 bases, and 13 bases separated the two germline ends. CDR3 coding DNA: TGTGCCAGCAGCCAAGATGTAGGGGCCGGGTCACCCCTCCACTTT. It is translated as CASSQDVGAGSPLHF.

This clonotype has a handful of counts. The CDR3, as DNA: TGTGCCAGCAGTTTGCCGAGTAGTACCTACGAGCAGTACTTC. It yields the protein CASSLPSSTYEQYF. The chain couples TRBV28 to TRBJ2-7; unclear D gene. Trimming removed 3 bases from V and 2 bases from J, with 11 bases in between. The CDR3 sequence is 14 residues long. Germline lookup yields CDR1 MDHEN and CDR2 SYDVKM.

In this sample, this clonotype is medium-sized (0.01 to 0.1%). The chain carries TRBV7-2 and TRBJ2-6; D perhaps matches TRBD2 (6 bases). Germline V gene sequence: CDR1 SGHTA, CDR2 FQGNSA. V gave up 3 bases and J gave up 0 bases, with 12 bases separating them. The CDR3 length is 17 residues. The CDR3 here is CASSFAGGSSGANVLTF. CDR3 DNA: TGTGCCAGCAGCTTCGCTGGAGGGAGCTCTGGGGCCAACGTCCTGACTTTC.

This clonotype counts as large. This sequence joins TRBV13 and TRBJ1-4; D is unclear. Trimming removed 0 bases from V and 4 bases from J, with 3 bases in between. Germline CDR1 is PRHDT and CDR2 is FYEKMQ (reference sequence). This CDR3 comprises 13 residues. The CDR3 sequence is CASSLGRNEKLFF. The CDR3 region has the DNA TGTGCCAGCAGCTTAGGGCGTAATGAAAAACTGTTTTTT.

Relative to its sample, this clonotype is medium-sized. V is TRBV5-1 and J is TRBJ2-3; 8 bases are a match to TRBD1. With 0 bases clipped from V and 2 bases from J, the junction kept 11 bases outside the gene matches. Germline CDR1 SGHRS, CDR2 YFSETQ. CDR3 length: 18 amino acids. CDR3 sequence reads: CASSLDTADRDNTDTQYF. CDR3 DNA: TGCGCCAGCAGCTTGGACACTGCGGACAGGGATAACACAGATACGCAGTATTTT.

This clonotype counts as medium-sized (0.01 to 0.1%). This rearrangement joins TRBV12-3 or TRBV12-4 to TRBJ2-1; 9 bases are shared with TRBD2. The CDR3 contains 17 residues. J lost 0 bases, V lost 6 bases, and 9 bases had no gene match. The CDR3 protein is CASSPGAGGSSYNEQFF. The CDR3 nucleotides are TGTGCCAGCAGCCCCGGGGCGGGGGGGAGCTCCTACAATGAGCAGTTCTTC.

This clonotype is labeled large (0.1 to 1%). V gene TRBV20-1 combines with J gene TRBJ2-1; 10 bases line up with TRBD2. Germline values: CDR1 DFQATT, CDR2 SNEGSKA (reference sequence). CDR3 size: 14 residues. The V segment lost 7 bases and the J segment 8 bases; nucleotides outside the gene matches: 11. Written as DNA, the CDR3 is TGCAGTGTCCTAGCGGGAGCGCTACGGTATGAGCAGTTCTTC. It is translated as CSVLAGALRYEQFF.

This clonotype is categorized as medium-sized (0.01 to 0.1%). The V gene is TRBV5-1, the J gene TRBJ2-5; tentatively, D is TRBD1 or TRBD2 (5 bases each). The V and J ends lost 4 bases and 7 bases respectively, with 14 bases between them. This CDR3 has 13 residues. Germline lookup yields CDR1 SGHRS and CDR2 YFSETQ. The chain's CDR3 is CASSPGDERTQYF. CDR3 DNA: TGCGCCAGCAGCCCCGGGGACGAGCGGACCCAGTACTTC.

This clonotype appeared once. With a much larger clone just one base away, this may be a read error. This sequence joins TRBV7-9 and TRBJ2-2, with 8 bases lining up with TRBD1. This CDR3 spans 17 amino acids. Germline V gives CDR1 SEHNR, CDR2 FQNEAQ (reference sequence). J was trimmed by 1 base and V by 5 bases; bases with no gene match: 9. CDR3 nucleotide sequence: TGTGCCAGCAGCCCGGCTTTAGACAGGGGGAACACCGGGGAGCTGTTTTTT. Translating gives CASSPALDRGNTGELFF.

This clonotype qualifies as medium-sized. This chain joins TRBV11-1 and TRBJ2-2; D call uncertain. V was cut by 2 bases and J by 5 bases, with 9 bases left in between. This CDR3 is built from 14 residues. Per the germline V gene, CDR1 is SGHAT and CDR2 is FQDESV (reference sequence). CDR3 sequence: CASSLRSGTGELFF. The CDR3 bases are TGTGCCAGCAGCTTACGGTCTGGAACCGGGGAGCTGTTTTTT. The whole variable domain, remainder taken from reference TRBV11-1 and TRBJ2-2, is EAEVAQSPRYKITEKSQAVAFWCDPISGHATLYWYRQILGQGPELLVQFQDESVVDDSQLPKDRFSAERLKGVDSTLKIQPAELGDSAMYLCASSLRSGTGELFFGEGSRLTVL.

This clonotype is judged medium-sized. The CDR3 reads CASSREGLNTEAFF. CDR3 sequence (DNA): TGTGCCAGCTCACGGGAGGGCCTGAACACTGAAGCTTTCTTT. The chain uses TRBV18 and TRBJ1-1; no clear D gene. The ends were cut back, 4 bases at V and 0 bases at J, with 9 bases in the middle. Germline V gives CDR1 KGHSH, CDR2 LQKENI. CDR3 size: 14 residues.

This clonotype counts as medium-sized (0.01 to 0.1%). The rearrangement links TRBV10-3 to TRBJ2-7; weak D call: TRBD2 (6 bases). V was clipped by 11 bases and J by 3 bases, with 17 bases between them. This CDR3 spans 13 amino acids. Germline V gives CDR1 ENHRY, CDR2 SYGVKD. CDR3 nucleotide sequence: TGTGCCGTCCAGGAACGGGAGAACTACGAGCAGTACTTC. Amino acids: CAVQERENYEQYF.

By share, this clonotype counts as large. This chain joins TRBV5-6 and TRBJ2-1; 7 nucleotides line up with TRBD2. Trimming at V came to 4 bases and at J to 8 bases, leaving 6 bases not matched to a gene. The CDR3 has 13 amino acids. The germline CDR1 and CDR2 sequences are SGHDT and YYEEEE. The CDR3 spells CASSPLGGDEQFF. Written as DNA, the CDR3 is TGTGCCAGCAGCCCCCTGGGAGGGGATGAGCAGTTCTTC.

This clonotype is large by share. This sequence joins TRBV18 and TRBJ2-7; 11 bases are a match to TRBD2. The CDR3 contains 15 residues. Trimming removed 6 bases from V and 6 bases from J; junction bases left unmatched: 10. The germline gives CDR1 KGHSH, CDR2 LQKENI. In DNA form, the CDR3 reads TGTGCCAGCTCTTCCATAGCGGGAGGGCCTCCCGAGCAGTACTTC. It specifies CASSSIAGGPPEQYF.

By share of the sample, this clonotype is large (0.1 to 1%). The rearrangement uses TRBV4-1 and TRBJ2-5; maybe TRBD1 (5 bases). Germline V lookup: CDR1 MGHRA, CDR2 YSYEKL. Trimming took off 4 bases at V and 2 bases at J, with 11 bases between the two ends. This CDR3 is built from 14 residues. DNA for the CDR3: TGCGCCAGCAGCCGACAGTCCCTTCAAGAGACCCAGTACTTC. Translating gives CASSRQSLQETQYF.

This clonotype is labeled medium-sized (0.01 to 0.1%). The rearrangement links TRBV4-1 to TRBJ2-3; 11 bases agree with TRBD2. The V and J ends lost 1 base and 2 bases, in that order; junction bases with no gene match: 2. This CDR3 contains 16 residues. From germline, CDR1 is MGHRA and CDR2 YSYEKL. The CDR3 bases are TGCGCCAGCAGCCAAGGGGGACTAGCGGCCACAGATACGCAGTATTTT. This encodes CASSQGGLAATDTQYF.

Judged by abundance, this clonotype is medium-sized. This chain joins TRBV27 and TRBJ2-7, with 9 bases lining up with TRBD2. The CDR3 totals 13 residues. Trimming at V came to 4 bases and at J to 7 bases, leaving 5 bases not matched to a gene. The V gene's germline CDR1 is MNHEY and CDR2 SMNVEV (reference sequence). This CDR3 reads CASSYGLAREQYF. CDR3 DNA sequence: TGTGCCAGCAGTTACGGACTAGCGAGAGAGCAGTACTTC.

Comments on this clonotype: A read error may be the cause here, since a much bigger clone is one base away. V gene TRBV2 combines with J gene TRBJ2-3, with 7 bases that match TRBD2. Germline V CDR1 and CDR2: SNHLY, FYNNEI. Germline trimming cut 8 bases from V and 11 bases from J; bases unmatched to any gene: 7. The CDR3 has 11 amino acids. DNA for the CDR3: TGTGCCAGCCCAGACGGGGGGATGCAGTATTTT. It yields the protein CASPDGGMQYF.

For this clonotype: A read error may explain this, as a much larger clone is one base away. V and J are TRBV12-3 or TRBV12-4 and TRBJ1-3; no clear D. V lost 8 bases and J lost 2, with 10 bases in between. There are 13 residues in the CDR3. CDR3: CASALGTGNTIYF. The CDR3 DNA reads as TGTGCCAGCGCTCTAGGTACTGGAAACACCATATATTTT.

CDR3 sequence reads: CASSQGLAGFYEQYF. The CDR3 bases are TGTGCCAGCAGCCAGGGACTAGCGGGTTTCTACGAGCAGTACTTC. This chain uses TRBV7-9 with TRBJ2-7, with 12 nucleotides matching TRBD2. Germline CDR1 SEHNR, CDR2 FQNEAQ (reference sequence). The V and J ends lost 5 bases and 3 bases, in that order; junction bases with no gene match: 5. CDR3 length equals 15 residues.

Remarks on this clonotype: The junction differs from germline at one of its ends, possibly a read error. CDR3 residues: CASSPGLLLAGISYKQYF. The CDR3 DNA reads as TGCGCCAGCAGCCCAGGTCTGTTACTAGCGGGGATCTCCTACAAGCAGTACTTC. This rearrangement joins TRBV10-1 to TRBJ2-7; 10 positions match TRBD2. In germline, CDR1 is WNHNN, CDR2 SYGVQD (reference sequence). The CDR3 runs to 18 residues.

This clonotype counts as medium-sized. The genes are TRBV4-1 and TRBJ1-2; 11 nucleotides line up with TRBD1. The CDR3 covers 15 residues. J gave up 4 bases and V 1 base, and 2 bases lay outside the gene matches. Germline-derived CDR1 and CDR2 are MGHRA and YSYEKL. CDR3 bases: TGCGCCAGCAGCCAAGCCGGGACAGGGGGCTATGGCTACACCTTC. Amino acids: CASSQAGTGGYGYTF.

The chain recombines TRBV3-1 with TRBJ2-7; D possibly uses TRBD1 or TRBD2 (5 bases each). The CDR3 has 14 residues. V was trimmed by 4 bases and J by 6 bases, leaving 16 bases between them. Germline CDR1 reads LGHDT; CDR2 reads YNNKEL (reference sequence). CDR3 residues: CASSRRGVVGEQYF. For the CDR3, the DNA is TGTGCCAGCAGCCGAAGAGGGGTGGTAGGCGAGCAGTACTTC.

Within the sample, this clonotype is medium-sized. This rearrangement joins TRBV7-9 to TRBJ2-7; D tentatively reads TRBD1 or TRBD2 (5 bases each). CDR1 is SEHNR, CDR2 FQNEAQ, per germline (reference sequence). The CDR3 runs 12 residues. Trimming stripped 4 bases from V and 9 bases from J, with 13 bases between. The CDR3 coding sequence is TGTGCCAGCAGCTCCGGGACCTCGCGGCAGTACTTC. It yields the protein CASSSGTSRQYF.

Relative to its sample, this clonotype is medium-sized. This rearrangement joins TRBV7-6 to TRBJ2-1; D gene uncertain. V lost 1 base, J lost 4 bases, and 11 bases lay in between. Germline-derived CDR1 and CDR2 are SGHVS and FNYEAQ. The length of the CDR3 is 15 residues. The CDR3 sequence: CASSLVSISYNEQFF. The CDR3 DNA is TGTGCCAGCAGCTTAGTCTCAATATCTTACAATGAGCAGTTCTTC.

By share of the sample, this clonotype is medium-sized. The gene calls are TRBV3-1 and TRBJ2-1; 10 positions match TRBD2. CDR3 size: 15 residues. Per the germline V gene, CDR1 is LGHDT and CDR2 is YNNKEL (reference sequence). V was pared by 6 bases and J by 9 bases, with 11 bases of the junction left unmatched. In DNA form, the CDR3 reads TGTGCCAGCAGTCGCAGAGTAGCGGGAGGAGCTGAGCAGTTCTTC. It encodes CASSRRVAGGAEQFF.

This clonotype counts as medium-sized. The chain has TRBV4-1 and TRBJ2-5; 7 bases agree with TRBD2. Looked up from germline, CDR1 is MGHRA and CDR2 is YSYEKL. Germline trimming cut 1 base from V and 0 bases from J; bases unmatched to any gene: 8. CDR3 length equals 17 residues. The CDR3 region has the DNA TGCGCCAGCAGCCAAGGATGGGGCGGGGGTCACCAAGAGACCCAGTACTTC. This sequence encodes CASSQGWGGGHQETQYF.

There are a few counts of this clonotype. The chain has TRBV28 and TRBJ2-7, with TRBD2 matching 7 bases. The CDR3 extends over 14 amino acids. Germline CDR1 and CDR2: MDHEN and SYDVKM. V was clipped by 5 bases and J by 5 bases; unmatched bases: 9. CDR3 sequence: CASSMGGYPNEQYF. DNA for the CDR3: TGTGCCAGCAGTATGGGAGGGTATCCCAACGAGCAGTACTTC. Full variable domain (missing parts from reference TRBV28 and TRBJ2-7): DVKVTQSSRYLVKRTGEKVFLECVQDMDHENMFWYRQDPGLGLRLIYFSYDVKMKEKGDIPEGYSVSREKKERFSLILESASTNQTSMYLCASSMGGYPNEQYFGPGTRLTVT.

This clonotype has more than one count but fewer than ten. A read error is possible here, since a much larger clone lies one base away. This rearrangement joins TRBV29-1 to TRBJ2-6; the D gene could be TRBD1 or TRBD2 (5 bases each). Per the germline V gene, CDR1 is SQVTM and CDR2 is ANQGSEA. The CDR3 contains 13 residues. The CDR3: CSVGGSGANVRTF. In DNA, the CDR3 is TGCAGCGTTGGAGGGTCTGGGGCCAACGTCCGGACTTTC.